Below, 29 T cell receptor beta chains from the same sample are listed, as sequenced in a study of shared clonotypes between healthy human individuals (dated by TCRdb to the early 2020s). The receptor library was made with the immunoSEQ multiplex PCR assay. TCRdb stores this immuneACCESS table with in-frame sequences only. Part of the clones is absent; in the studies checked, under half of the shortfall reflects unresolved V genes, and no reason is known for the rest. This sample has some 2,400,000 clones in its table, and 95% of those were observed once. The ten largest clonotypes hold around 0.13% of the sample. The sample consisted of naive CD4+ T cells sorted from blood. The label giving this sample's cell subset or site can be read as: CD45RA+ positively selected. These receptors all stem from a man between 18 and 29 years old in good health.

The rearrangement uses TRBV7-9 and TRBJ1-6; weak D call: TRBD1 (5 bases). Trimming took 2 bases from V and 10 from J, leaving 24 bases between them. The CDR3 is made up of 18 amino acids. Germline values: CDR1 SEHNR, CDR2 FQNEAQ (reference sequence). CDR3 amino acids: CASSLPRDQQGGTSPLHF. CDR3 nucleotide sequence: TGTGCCAGCAGCTTACCCCGGGACCAACAAGGAGGGACGTCACCCCTCCACTTT.

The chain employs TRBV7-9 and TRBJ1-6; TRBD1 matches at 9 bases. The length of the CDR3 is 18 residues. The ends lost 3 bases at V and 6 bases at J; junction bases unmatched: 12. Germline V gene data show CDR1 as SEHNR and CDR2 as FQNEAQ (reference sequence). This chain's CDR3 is CASSFSTGGSVSNSPLHF. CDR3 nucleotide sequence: TGTGCCAGCAGCTTTTCTACAGGGGGCTCAGTATCTAATTCACCCCTCCACTTT.

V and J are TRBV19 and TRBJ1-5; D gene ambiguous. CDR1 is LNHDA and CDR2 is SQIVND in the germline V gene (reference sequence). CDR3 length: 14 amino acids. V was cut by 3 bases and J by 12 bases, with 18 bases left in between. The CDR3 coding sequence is TGTGCCAGTAGTATTCTATCCTCGGTCCAGTTCCAGCATTTT. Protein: CASSILSSVQFQHF.

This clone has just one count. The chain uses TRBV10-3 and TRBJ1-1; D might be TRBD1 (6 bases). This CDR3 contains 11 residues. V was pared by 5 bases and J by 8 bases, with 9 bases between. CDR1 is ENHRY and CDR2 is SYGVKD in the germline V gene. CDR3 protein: CAISSTGEAFF. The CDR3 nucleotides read TGTGCCATCAGTTCCACAGGGGAAGCTTTCTTT.

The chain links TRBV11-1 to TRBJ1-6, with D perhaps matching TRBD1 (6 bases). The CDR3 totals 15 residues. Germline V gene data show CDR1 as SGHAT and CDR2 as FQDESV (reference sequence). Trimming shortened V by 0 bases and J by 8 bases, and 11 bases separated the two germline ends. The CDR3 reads CASSLARDTYSPLHF. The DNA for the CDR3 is TGTGCCAGCAGCTTAGCGCGGGACACATATTCACCCCTCCACTTT.

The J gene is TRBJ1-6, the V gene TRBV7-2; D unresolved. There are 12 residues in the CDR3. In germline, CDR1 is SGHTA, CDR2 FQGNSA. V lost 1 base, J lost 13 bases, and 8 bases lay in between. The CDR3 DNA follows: TGTGCCAGCAGCTTAGTGGGGATTCCCCTCCACTTT. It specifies CASSLVGIPLHF.

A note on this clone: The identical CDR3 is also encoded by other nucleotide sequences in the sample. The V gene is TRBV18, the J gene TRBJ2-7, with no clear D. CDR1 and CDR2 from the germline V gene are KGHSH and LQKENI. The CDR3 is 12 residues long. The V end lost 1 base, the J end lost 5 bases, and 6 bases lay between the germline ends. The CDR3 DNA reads TGTGCCAGCTCACCACGTGTGGACGAGCAGTACTTC. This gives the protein CASSPRVDEQYF. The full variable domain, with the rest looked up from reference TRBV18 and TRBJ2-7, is NAGVMQNPRHLVRRRGQEARLRCSPMKGHSHVYWYRQLPEEGLKFMVYLQKENIIDESGMPKERFSAEFPKEGPSILRIQQVVRGDSAAYFCASSPRVDEQYFGPGTRLTVT.

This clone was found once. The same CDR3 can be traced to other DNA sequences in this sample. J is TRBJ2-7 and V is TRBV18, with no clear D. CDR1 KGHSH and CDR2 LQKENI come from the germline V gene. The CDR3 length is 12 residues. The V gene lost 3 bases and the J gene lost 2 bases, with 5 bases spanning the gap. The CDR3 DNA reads TGTGCCAGCTCACCGCGAGCCTACGAGCAGTACTTC. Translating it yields CASSPRAYEQYF.

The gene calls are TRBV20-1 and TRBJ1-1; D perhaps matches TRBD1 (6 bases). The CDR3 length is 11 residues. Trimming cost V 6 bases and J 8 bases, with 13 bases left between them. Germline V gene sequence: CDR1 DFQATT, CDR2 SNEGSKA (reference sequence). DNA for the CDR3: TGCAGTGCGATCGGACAGACCGAAGCTTTCTTT. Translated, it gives CSAIGQTEAFF.

CDR3 sequence: CASSVVGLAATDTQYF. The CDR3 DNA is TGTGCCAGCAGCGTAGTTGGACTAGCAGCAACAGATACGCAGTATTTT. V usage is TRBV9 and J usage is TRBJ2-3; 8 nucleotides align to TRBD2. The CDR3 is 16 amino acids. Looked up from germline, CDR1 is SGDLS and CDR2 is YYNGEE. J lost 3 bases, V lost 0 bases, and 6 bases had no gene match.

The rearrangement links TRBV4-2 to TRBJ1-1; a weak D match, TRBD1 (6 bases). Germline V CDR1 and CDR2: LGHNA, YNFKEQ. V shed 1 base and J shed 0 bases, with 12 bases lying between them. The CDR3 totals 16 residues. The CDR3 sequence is CASSQARTEMNTEAFF. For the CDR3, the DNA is TGTGCCAGCAGCCAAGCTAGGACAGAGATGAACACTGAAGCTTTCTTT.

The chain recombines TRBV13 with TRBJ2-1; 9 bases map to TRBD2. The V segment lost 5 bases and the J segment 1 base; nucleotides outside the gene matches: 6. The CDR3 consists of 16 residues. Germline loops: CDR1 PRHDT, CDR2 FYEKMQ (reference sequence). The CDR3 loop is CASSLTSGLSYNEQFF. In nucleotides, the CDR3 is TGTGCCAGCAGCCTTACTAGCGGGCTTTCCTACAATGAGCAGTTCTTC.

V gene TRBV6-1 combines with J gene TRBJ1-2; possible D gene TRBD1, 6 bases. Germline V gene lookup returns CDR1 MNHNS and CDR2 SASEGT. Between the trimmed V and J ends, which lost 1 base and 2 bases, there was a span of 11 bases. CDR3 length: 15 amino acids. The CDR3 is CASSEEWGANYGYTF. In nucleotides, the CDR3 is TGTGCCAGCAGTGAAGAATGGGGGGCGAACTATGGCTACACCTTC.

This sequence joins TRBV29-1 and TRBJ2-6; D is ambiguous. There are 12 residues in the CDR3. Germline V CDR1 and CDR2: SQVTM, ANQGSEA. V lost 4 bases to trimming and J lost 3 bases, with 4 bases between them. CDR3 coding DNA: TGCAGCGTTGGAGGTGGGGCCAACGTCCTGACTTTC. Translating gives CSVGGGANVLTF.

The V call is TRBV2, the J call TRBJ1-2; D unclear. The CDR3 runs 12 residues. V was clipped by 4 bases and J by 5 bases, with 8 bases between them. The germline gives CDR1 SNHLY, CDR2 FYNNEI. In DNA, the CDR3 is TGTGCCAGCAGTGCCGGCGTGTATGGCTACACCTTC. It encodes CASSAGVYGYTF.

The CDR3 region has the DNA TGTGCCAGTAGTTCTGCGGGGGAGACCCAGTACTTC. It translates to CASSSAGETQYF. V gene TRBV19 combines with J gene TRBJ2-5; D might be TRBD2 (6 bases). V shed 5 bases and J shed 5 bases, with 9 bases lying between them. CDR3 length: 12 amino acids. Per the germline V gene, CDR1 is LNHDA and CDR2 is SQIVND (reference sequence).

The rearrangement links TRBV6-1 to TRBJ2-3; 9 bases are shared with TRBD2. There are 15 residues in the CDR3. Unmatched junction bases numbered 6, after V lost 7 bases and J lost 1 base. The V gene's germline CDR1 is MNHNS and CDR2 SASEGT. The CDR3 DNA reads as TGTGCCAGCACGTTAAGCGGGAGGCGCACAGATACGCAGTATTTT. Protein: CASTLSGRRTDTQYF.

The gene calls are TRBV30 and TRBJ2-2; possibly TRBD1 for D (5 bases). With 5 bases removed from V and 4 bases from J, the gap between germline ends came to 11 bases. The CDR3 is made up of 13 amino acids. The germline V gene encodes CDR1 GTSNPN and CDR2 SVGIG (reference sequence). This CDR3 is CAWRQWGTGELFF. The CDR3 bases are TGTGCCTGGCGACAGTGGGGCACCGGGGAGCTGTTTTTT. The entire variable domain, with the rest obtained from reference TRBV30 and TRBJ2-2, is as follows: SQTIHQWPATLVQPVGSPLSLECTVEGTSNPNLYWYRQAAGRGLQLLFYSVGIGQISSEVPQNLSASRPQDRQFILSSKKLLLSDSGFYLCAWRQWGTGELFFGEGSRLTVL.

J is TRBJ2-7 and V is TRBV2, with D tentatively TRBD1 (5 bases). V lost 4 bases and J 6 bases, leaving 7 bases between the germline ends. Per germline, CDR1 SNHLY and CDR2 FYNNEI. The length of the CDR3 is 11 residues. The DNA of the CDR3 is TGTGCCAGCAGTGGCAGGGTCGAGCAGTACTTC. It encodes CASSGRVEQYF.

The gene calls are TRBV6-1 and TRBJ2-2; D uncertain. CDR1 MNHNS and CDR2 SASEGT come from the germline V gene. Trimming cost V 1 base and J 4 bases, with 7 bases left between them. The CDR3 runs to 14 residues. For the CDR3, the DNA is TGTGCCAGCAGTGAAGAGGGTCTCACCGGGGAGCTGTTTTTT. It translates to CASSEEGLTGELFF.

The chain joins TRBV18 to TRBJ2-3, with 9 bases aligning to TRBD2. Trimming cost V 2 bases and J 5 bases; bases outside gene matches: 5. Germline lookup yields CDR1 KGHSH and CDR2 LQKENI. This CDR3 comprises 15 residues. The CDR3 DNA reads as TGTGCCAGCTCACCAAGGGGACTAGCACAAGATACGCAGTATTTT. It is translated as CASSPRGLAQDTQYF. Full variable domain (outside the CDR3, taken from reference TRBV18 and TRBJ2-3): NAGVMQNPRHLVRRRGQEARLRCSPMKGHSHVYWYRQLPEEGLKFMVYLQKENIIDESGMPKERFSAEFPKEGPSILRIQQVVRGDSAAYFCASSPRGLAQDTQYFGPGTRLTVL.

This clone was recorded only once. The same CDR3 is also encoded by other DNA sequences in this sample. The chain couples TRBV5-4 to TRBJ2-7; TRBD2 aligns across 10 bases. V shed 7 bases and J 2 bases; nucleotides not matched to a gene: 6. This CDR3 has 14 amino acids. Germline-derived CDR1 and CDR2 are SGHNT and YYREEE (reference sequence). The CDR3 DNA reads TGTGCCAGCCGTACCGGGACTAGCGCCTACGAGCAGTACTTC. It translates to CASRTGTSAYEQYF.

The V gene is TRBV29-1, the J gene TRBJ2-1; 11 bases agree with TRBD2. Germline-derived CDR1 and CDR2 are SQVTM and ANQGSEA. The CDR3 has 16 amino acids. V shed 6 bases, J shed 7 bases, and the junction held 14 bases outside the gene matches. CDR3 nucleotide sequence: TGCAGCGTAGAGGGGCTAGCGGGGGGCCCTAGGAATGAGCAGTTCTTC. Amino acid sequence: CSVEGLAGGPRNEQFF.

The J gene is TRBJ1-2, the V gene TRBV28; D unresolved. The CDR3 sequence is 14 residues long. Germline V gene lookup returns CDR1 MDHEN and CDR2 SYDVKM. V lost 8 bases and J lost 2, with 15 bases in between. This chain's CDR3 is CASETHQINYGYTF. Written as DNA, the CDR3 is TGTGCCAGCGAAACTCACCAGATCAACTATGGCTACACCTTC.

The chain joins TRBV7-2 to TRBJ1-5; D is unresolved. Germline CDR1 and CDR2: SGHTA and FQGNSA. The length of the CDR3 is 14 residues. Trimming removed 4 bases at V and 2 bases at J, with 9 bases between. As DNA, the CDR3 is TGTGCCAGCAGCTGGGGTAGAGGCAATCAGCCCCAGCATTTT. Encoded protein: CASSWGRGNQPQHF.

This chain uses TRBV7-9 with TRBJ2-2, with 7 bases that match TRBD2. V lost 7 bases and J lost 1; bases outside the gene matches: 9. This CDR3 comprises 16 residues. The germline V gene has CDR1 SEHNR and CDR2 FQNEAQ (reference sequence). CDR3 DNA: TGTGCCAGCACTTCTGCGGGGGTCGGGAACACCGGGGAGCTGTTTTTT. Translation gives CASTSAGVGNTGELFF.

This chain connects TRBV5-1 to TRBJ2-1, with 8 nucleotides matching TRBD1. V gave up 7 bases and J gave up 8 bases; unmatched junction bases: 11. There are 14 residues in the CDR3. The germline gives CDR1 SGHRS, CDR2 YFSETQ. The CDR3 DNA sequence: TGCGCCAGCCGGGGAGGACAGGGAATCGATGAGCAGTTCTTC. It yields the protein CASRGGQGIDEQFF.

The CDR3 region is CASSLLPGQGDTGELFF. CDR3 sequence (DNA): TGTGCCAGCAGTTTATTACCGGGACAGGGCGACACCGGGGAGCTGTTTTTT. The V and J genes are TRBV28 and TRBJ2-2; 9 nucleotides line up with TRBD1. Germline CDR1 MDHEN, CDR2 SYDVKM. V lost 1 base and J lost 3; bases outside the gene matches: 6. CDR3 length: 17 residues.

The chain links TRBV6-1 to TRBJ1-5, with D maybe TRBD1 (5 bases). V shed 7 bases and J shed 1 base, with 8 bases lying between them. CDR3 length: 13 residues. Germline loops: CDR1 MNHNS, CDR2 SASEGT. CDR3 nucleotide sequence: TGTGCCAGCATAGGGGACAGCAATCAGCCCCAGCATTTT. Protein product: CASIGDSNQPQHF.